This T cell receptor (beta chain) came from a study of PD-L1 blockade in urothelial cancer. In the study overall: The patients' atezolizumab therapy, 1,200 mg intravenously every 3 weeks, started in the mid-2010s.

Clones were read by immunoSEQ multiplex PCR, and TCRdb kept only the in-frame ones, dropping some. The table includes 75,000 to 95,000 clones, approximately 86% detected once. Unmatched junction bases numbered 5, after V lost 2 bases and J lost 1 base. This CDR3 has 16 amino acids. CDR1 and CDR2 (germline): MDHEN, SYDVKM. The time point denotes: pretreatment peripheral blood. This TCR derives from a man in his forties or fifties with urothelial cancer. The sample in question was PBMCs, obtained around atezolizumab (anti-PD-L1) treatment. This chain links TRBV28 with TRBJ1-5; TRBD1 matches at 7 bases. CDR3: CASSLNRGKSNQPQHF. CDR3 coding DNA: TGTGCCAGCAGTTTAAACAGGGGCAAGAGCAATCAGCCCCAGCATTTT.